This T cell receptor (beta chain) originates from a study of blood T cell repertoires in COVID-19. Study at large: Material from acute and convalescent COVID-19 was sourced from the United States, Italy and Spain.

In germline, CDR1 is SGDLS, CDR2 YYNGEE. The germline V and J ends were trimmed by 0 bases and 0 bases, with 7 bases remaining between them. This CDR3 has 14 amino acids. In the authors' methods: Quantification of nucleated cells was approximated via reference gene primer amplification. Measured with immunoSEQ multiplex PCR; TCRdb has only the in-frame clones, and not every one. That table gives V, J and clone size, and the DNA gave D and trimming. This table holds some 210,000 clones, 84% found once. Sequenced: peripheral blood. The V and J genes are TRBV9 and TRBJ2-7; perhaps TRBD1 as D (6 bases). This clonotype was sampled from a woman aged 45-65 years with active or convalescent COVID-19. DNA for the CDR3: TGTGCCAGCAGCGTAGGACAGGACTCCTACGAGCAGTACTTC. This gives the protein CASSVGQDSYEQYF.